This T cell receptor (beta chain) was obtained from a study of T cell changes during pregnancy in multiple sclerosis. The method was immunoSEQ multiplex PCR; TCRdb's version includes in-frame clones alone and lacks a portion of them. The table includes 75,000 to 95,000 clones, around 90% detected once. V shed 5 bases, J shed 4 bases, and the junction held 2 bases outside the gene matches. The CDR3 loop spans 14 amino acids. Germline V gives CDR1 SNHLY, CDR2 FYNNEI. The V call is TRBV2, the J call TRBJ1-4; TRBD1 aligns across 9 bases. The origin of this receptor is a female donor with multiple sclerosis, enrolled in a pregnancy study. The sequences come from peripheral blood, collected before pregnancy. This CDR3 reads CASSWTGDNEKLFF. The CDR3, as DNA: TGTGCCAGCAGTTGGACAGGGGATAATGAAAAACTGTTTTTT.